The T cell receptor beta chain described here comes from a study of PD-1 blockade in classical Hodgkin lymphoma. Findings and caveats of the study: Patients with an early start, nivolumab under 1 year after ASCT, were excluded.

Here immunoSEQ multiplex PCR was the method, and the copy in TCRdb shows in-frame clones only, minus some. The table has 50,000 to 65,000 clones, less than 95% seen once. V was cut by 5 bases and J by 4 bases, with 14 bases left in between. Germline CDR1 is SGHAT and CDR2 is FQNNGV. The CDR3 length is 15 residues. Notes on this clone: What it binds is not known.

Indicated time point: cycle 4 day 1 (C4D1), after six to seven weeks of nivolumab. Every patient had relapsed following autologous stem cell transplantation, and cohorts differed in brentuximab vedotin exposure. The genes are TRBV11-2 and TRBJ2-2, with TRBD1 as a possible D gene (6 bases). The specimen comprised peripheral blood mononuclear cells (PBMCs), sampled before the fourth cycle of nivolumab. This sequence originates from a human donor with classical Hodgkin lymphoma. The CDR3 bases are TGTGCCAGCAGCCCCGGACAGTTAACCACCGGGGAGCTGTTTTTT. Its translation: CASSPGQLTTGELFF.